This passage covers 23 T cell receptor beta chains from one sample sequenced in a study of T cell repertoires in cytomegalovirus infection. In TCRdb, the reads were re-called with MiXCR into one record per CDR3 protein. The profile covers about 230,000 distinct CDR3 sequences, with about 20% appearing a single time and 15% to 20% taken by the ten largest. The specimen was CD8+ T cells from PBMCs. The receptors stem from a human donor in good health (CMV status not recorded). Some clones in this sample may be carry-over from other donors' samples.

The chain carries TRBV7-9 and TRBJ1-5, with 7 nucleotides matching TRBD1. The V segment lost 5 bases and the J segment 6 bases; nucleotides outside the gene matches: 4. This CDR3 is built from 13 residues. In germline, CDR1 is SEHNR, CDR2 FQNEAQ (reference sequence). The CDR3 bases are TGTGCCAGCAGCCCAGGGGGGGGTCAGCCCCAGCATTTT. Translation gives CASSPGGGQPQHF.

This clonotype was seen repeatedly, ten times or more. The chain combines TRBV13 with TRBJ2-7, with D tentatively TRBD1 (6 bases). Germline V gives CDR1 PRHDT, CDR2 FYEKMQ (reference sequence). The CDR3 covers 14 residues. Trimming stripped 0 bases from V and 2 bases from J, with 8 bases between. CDR3 loop: CASSLGGQTYEQYF. CDR3 bases: TGTGCCAGCAGCTTAGGGGGACAAACCTACGAGCAGTACTTC.

This clonotype occurred many times. The chain joins TRBV12-3 or TRBV12-4 to TRBJ2-5, with D possibly matching TRBD2 (6 bases). CDR3 size: 16 residues. Trimming took off 4 bases at V and 7 bases at J, with 22 bases between the two ends. CDR3 residues: CASSSRRRDVLGTQYF. The CDR3 DNA sequence: TGTGCCAGCAGTTCCCGTAGGAGGGACGTTCTCGGGACCCAGTACTTC.

The V and J genes are TRBV28 and TRBJ2-7, with 7 bases lining up with TRBD2. After removal of 4 bases from V and 3 bases from J, the junction contained 3 bases not matched to a gene. Germline loops: CDR1 MDHEN, CDR2 SYDVKM. This CDR3 is built from 13 residues. The CDR3 DNA reads TGTGCCAGCAGTTCTAGCGGTGACTACGAGCAGTACTTC. This encodes CASSSSGDYEQYF.

The V and J genes are TRBV24-1 and TRBJ2-3; the D is unclear. CDR1 KGHDR and CDR2 SFDVKD come from the germline V gene. Trimming removed 3 bases at V and 3 bases at J, with 6 bases between. CDR3 size: 13 residues. CDR3: CATSDGLTDTQYF. Written as DNA, the CDR3 is TGTGCCACCAGTGATGGATTAACAGATACGCAGTATTTT.

This clonotype was seen only a few times. The V and J genes are TRBV5-6 and TRBJ1-2, with TRBD1 matching 7 bases. The CDR3 spans 14 residues. Losses at the gene ends were 2 bases for V and 3 bases for J; bases not matched to a gene: 4. The germline CDR1 and CDR2 sequences are SGHDT and YYEEEE. This CDR3 is CASSFPQGYYGYTF. CDR3 bases: TGTGCCAGCAGCTTCCCACAGGGGTACTATGGCTACACCTTC.

This chain uses TRBV11-3 with TRBJ2-1, with 9 bases lining up with TRBD2. Germline loops: CDR1 SGHNT, CDR2 YENEEA. V lost 2 bases to trimming and J lost 0 bases; unmatched junction nucleotides: 11. The CDR3 loop spans 19 amino acids. The DNA for the CDR3 is TGTGCCAGCAGCTTACGGGTTAGCGGGGGTGCGAGCTCCTACAATGAGCAGTTCTTC. Translation: CASSLRVSGGASSYNEQFF.

This clonotype was counted only a few times. The chain links TRBV20-1 to TRBJ1-2, with TRBD1 matching 10 bases. The CDR3 has 16 residues. Germline CDR1 DFQATT, CDR2 SNEGSKA (reference sequence). CDR3 nucleotide sequence: TGCAGGCTGACCTTCCCCGGGGACAGGGGTATAGATGGCTACACCTTC. Encoded protein: CRLTFPGDRGIDGYTF.

In its sample, this clonotype was seen a few times. The chain employs TRBV7-9 and TRBJ1-1, with D possibly TRBD1 on 6 matching bases. The CDR3 spans 15 residues. Trimming removed 7 bases from V and 1 base from J, with 16 bases in between. The V gene's germline CDR1 is SEHNR and CDR2 FQNEAQ (reference sequence). The CDR3 loop is CASTTGPQGNTEAFF. DNA of the CDR3: TGTGCCAGCACCACCGGCCCACAGGGGAACACTGAAGCTTTCTTT.

In its sample, this clonotype was seen many times. The chain joins TRBV7-9 to TRBJ1-2; 7 nucleotides line up with TRBD1. The CDR3 runs to 14 residues. The junction had 13 bases not matched to a gene; V was cut back by 7 bases and J by 8 bases. Germline values: CDR1 SEHNR, CDR2 FQNEAQ (reference sequence). The CDR3 loop is CASTPSQGDGGYTF. DNA for the CDR3: TGTGCCAGCACCCCGTCCCAGGGGGACGGCGGCTACACCTTC. Based on the CDR3 plus reference TRBV7-9 and TRBJ1-2, the full variable domain is DTGVSQNPRHKITKRGQNVTFRCDPISEHNRLYWYRQTLGQGPEFLTYFQNEAQLEKSRLLSDRFSAERPKGSFSTLEIQRTEQGDSAMYLCASTPSQGDGGYTFGSGTRLTVV.

The chain is built from TRBV4-1 and TRBJ2-1; possibly TRBD1 for D (5 bases). CDR1 and CDR2 from the germline V gene are MGHRA and YSYEKL. CDR3 length: 16 residues. Trimming shortened V by 6 bases and J by 0 bases, and 15 bases separated the two germline ends. CDR3 region: CASSFGASSSYNEQFF. The CDR3 DNA follows: TGCGCCAGCAGTTTTGGGGCTTCGAGCTCCTACAATGAGCAGTTCTTC.

The chain uses TRBV7-8 and TRBJ2-5; D not certain. The germline V gene encodes CDR1 SGHVS and CDR2 FQNEAQ. The CDR3 length is 16 residues. With 5 bases removed from V and 1 base from J, the gap between germline ends came to 17 bases. CDR3 nucleotide sequence: TGTGCCAGCAGCCTACCGGTCGGATGGCCCCAAGAGACCCAGTACTTC. Translating gives CASSLPVGWPQETQYF.

At least ten counts were recorded for this clonotype. The V gene is TRBV7-6, the J gene TRBJ2-7; a weak D match, TRBD1 (5 bases). V lost 2 bases, J lost 0 bases, and 11 bases lay in between. Germline CDR1 is SGHVS and CDR2 is FNYEAQ. The CDR3 is 15 residues long. Here the CDR3 reads CASSLTGSGSYEQYF. For the CDR3, the DNA is TGTGCCAGCAGCTTAACAGGATCCGGCTCCTACGAGCAGTACTTC.

This rearrangement joins TRBV12-3 or TRBV12-4 to TRBJ1-2; 8 bases match TRBD1. J was trimmed by 5 bases and V by 7 bases; bases with no gene match: 6. The CDR3 extends over 13 amino acids. In DNA, the CDR3 is TGTGCCAGCACCATTGACAGGGGTTATGGCTACACCTTC. It specifies CASTIDRGYGYTF.

The chain uses TRBV28 and TRBJ1-2; a weak D match, TRBD1 (6 bases). The V end was cut by 11 bases, the J end by 8 bases, with 18 bases between. The CDR3 contains 12 residues. The germline V gene encodes CDR1 MDHEN and CDR2 SYDVKM. The DNA for the CDR3 is TGTGCCTGGGGGACAAACCCACCCGGCTACACCTTC. It encodes CAWGTNPPGYTF.

The J gene is TRBJ2-1, the V gene TRBV12-3 or TRBV12-4, with D uncertain. The germline V and J ends were trimmed by 6 bases and 5 bases, with 8 bases remaining between them. This CDR3 is 12 amino acids long. The CDR3 loop is CASSGRDNEQFF. The CDR3 DNA follows: TGTGCCAGCAGCGGACGGGACAATGAGCAGTTCTTC.

This chain connects TRBV20-1 to TRBJ1-4, with a weak D call TRBD1 (6 bases). Trimming took 0 bases from V and 7 from J, leaving 12 bases between them. Germline lookup yields CDR1 DFQATT and CDR2 SNEGSKA (reference sequence). This CDR3 is built from 14 residues. This CDR3 is CSAREIQGGEKLFF. The DNA for the CDR3 is TGCAGTGCTAGAGAAATACAGGGAGGTGAAAAACTGTTTTTT.

This clonotype was counted at least ten times. The J gene is TRBJ1-6, the V gene TRBV28; D is uncertain. The CDR3 runs 15 residues. V lost 6 bases and J 3 bases, leaving 12 bases between the germline ends. Germline V gives CDR1 MDHEN, CDR2 SYDVKM. CDR3: CASSLRKNYNSPLHF. In DNA, the CDR3 is TGTGCCAGCAGCCTCAGAAAGAACTATAATTCACCCCTCCACTTT.

This rearrangement joins TRBV25-1 to TRBJ2-1; D call uncertain. This CDR3 spans 13 amino acids. V dropped 4 bases and J dropped 2 bases, with 6 bases sitting between them. In germline, CDR1 is MGHDK, CDR2 SYGVNS. This CDR3 is CASSGVTYNEQFF. The CDR3 nucleotides are TGTGCCAGCAGTGGGGTGACCTACAATGAGCAGTTCTTC.

The chain employs TRBV7-2 and TRBJ1-1; TRBD1 aligns across 9 bases. Germline V gene lookup returns CDR1 SGHTA and CDR2 FQGNSA. The CDR3 has 19 amino acids. J was trimmed by 0 bases and V by 1 base; bases with no gene match: 12. The CDR3 DNA is TGTGCCAGCAGCTTAGTTCCCCCGGGACAGGGCTTTATGAACACTGAAGCTTTCTTT. Amino acid sequence: CASSLVPPGQGFMNTEAFF.

CDR3 region: CASSSLAGGPGETQYF. In DNA, the CDR3 is TGTGCCAGCAGTTCCTTAGCGGGGGGGCCGGGAGAGACCCAGTACTTC. The J gene is TRBJ2-5, the V gene TRBV6-6; 11 bases are shared with TRBD2. Germline V lookup: CDR1 MNHNY, CDR2 SVGAGI (reference sequence). The CDR3 consists of 16 residues. After removal of 4 bases from V and 4 bases from J, the junction contained 8 bases not matched to a gene.

This clonotype occurred many times. The chain uses TRBV7-2 and TRBJ2-7; 7 nucleotides line up with TRBD2. V lost 0 bases to trimming and J lost 4 bases; unmatched junction nucleotides: 9. Germline V gives CDR1 SGHTA, CDR2 FQGNSA. The CDR3 runs to 16 residues. The CDR3 DNA sequence: TGTGCCAGCAGCTTAGCGGGTGGCGGGGGTTGGTACGAGCAGTACTTC. Protein product: CASSLAGGGGWYEQYF.

This clonotype was seen a few times. The rearrangement uses TRBV4-1 and TRBJ1-4; 9 bases fit TRBD1. Germline V gene sequence: CDR1 MGHRA, CDR2 YSYEKL. The CDR3 length is 15 residues. Trimming cost V 0 bases and J 13 bases; bases outside gene matches: 9. The CDR3 spells CASSQDRRTGVRLFF. CDR3 nucleotide sequence: TGCGCCAGCAGCCAAGATCGTAGGACAGGGGTTCGACTGTTTTTT.